One and the same sample provided the 13 T cell receptor beta chains below, sequenced in a study of blood T cell repertoires in COVID-19. Sequenced by immunoSEQ multiplex PCR; TCRdb stores in-frame clones only, minus some. The profile covers over 90,000 clones, with almost 85% appearing a single time and almost 7% taken by the ten largest. The material sequenced was peripheral blood. All receptors derive from a man in his fifties with active or convalescent COVID-19.

This clone appeared a few times. This chain joins TRBV28 and TRBJ2-2, with 7 bases matching TRBD1. This CDR3 contains 15 residues. J was trimmed by 4 bases and V by 8 bases; bases with no gene match: 10. CDR1 and CDR2 from the germline V gene are MDHEN and SYDVKM. CDR3 region: CASLPGTDPTGELFF. The CDR3 nucleotides read TGTGCCAGCTTGCCCGGGACAGACCCCACCGGGGAGCTGTTTTTT.

This clone was observed a few times. V and J are TRBV5-8 and TRBJ2-2; TRBD2 agrees at 7 bases. The J segment lost 7 bases and the V segment lost 4 bases, leaving 10 bases of the junction unmatched. Germline CDR1 SGHTS, CDR2 YDEGEE. CDR3 length: 15 residues. This CDR3 is CASSPRLAGGGELFF. The CDR3 region has the DNA TGTGCCAGCAGCCCGAGACTAGCTGGCGGCGGGGAGCTGTTTTTT.

This chain connects TRBV19 to TRBJ1-5, with D possibly matching TRBD1 (5 bases). This CDR3 spans 18 amino acids. Per germline, CDR1 LNHDA and CDR2 SQIVND (reference sequence). V gave up 4 bases and J gave up 0 bases, with 19 bases separating them. The CDR3 protein is CASSTRGHPSLSNQPQHF. For the CDR3, the DNA is TGTGCCAGTAGTACTCGCGGACATCCGTCACTTAGCAATCAGCCCCAGCATTTT. Looking up the rest from reference TRBV19 and TRBJ1-5 gives the full variable domain: DGGITQSPKYLFRKEGQNVTLSCEQNLNHDAMYWYRQDPGQGLRLIYYSQIVNDFQKGDIAEGYSVSREKKESFPLTVTSAQKNPTAFYLCASSTRGHPSLSNQPQHFGDGTRLSIL.

The chain carries TRBV7-6 and TRBJ2-7; 14 bases agree with TRBD2. The CDR3 has 15 residues. Germline assignment: CDR1 SGHVS and CDR2 FNYEAQ. The V gene end was trimmed by 5 bases and the J gene end by 6 bases; junction bases not matched to a gene: 6. CDR3 sequence (DNA): TGTGCCAGCAGCGCCGAGACTAGCGGGGGGGCCGAGCAGTACTTC. This codes for CASSAETSGGAEQYF.

This chain uses TRBV7-9 with TRBJ1-3; D possibly corresponds to TRBD1 (5 bases). Germline CDR1 reads SEHNR; CDR2 reads FQNEAQ (reference sequence). V shed 0 bases and J shed 3 bases, with 9 bases lying between them. There are 15 residues in the CDR3. The CDR3: CASSLAFDSGNTIYF. The DNA for the CDR3 is TGTGCCAGCAGCTTAGCCTTCGACAGTGGAAACACCATATATTTT.

The rearrangement links TRBV3-1 (or the pseudogene TRBV3-2) to TRBJ2-1, with D possibly being TRBD2 (5 bases). Trimming took off 7 bases at V and 5 bases at J, with 21 bases between the two ends. The CDR3 length is 16 residues. Germline V CDR1 and CDR2: LGHDT, YNNKEL (reference sequence). This CDR3 is CASNSLPGKKDNEQFF. The DNA for the CDR3 is TGTGCCAGCAATTCCCTCCCGGGGAAAAAGGACAATGAGCAGTTCTTC.

V is TRBV19 and J is TRBJ1-1; weak D call: TRBD1 (5 bases). Germline CDR1 reads LNHDA; CDR2 reads SQIVND (reference sequence). This CDR3 is 11 amino acids long. DNA for the CDR3: TGTGCTTGCAGGGAGAACACTGAAGCTTTCTTT. It specifies CACRENTEAFF.

A single count supports this clone. The chain is built from TRBV15 and TRBJ2-3; TRBD2 matches at 8 bases. The CDR3 has 15 residues. The ends lost 2 bases at V and 2 bases at J; junction bases unmatched: 3. Germline loops: CDR1 LNHNV, CDR2 YYDKDF (reference sequence). The chain's CDR3 is CATSRLSGNTDTQYF. DNA for the CDR3: TGTGCCACCAGCAGACTTAGCGGGAACACAGATACGCAGTATTTT. Filled out from reference TRBV15 and TRBJ2-3, the complete variable domain reads DAMVIQNPRYQVTQFGKPVTLSCSQTLNHNVMYWYQQKSSQAPKLLFHYYDKDFNNEADTPDNFQSRRPNTSFCFLDIRSPGLGDTAMYLCATSRLSGNTDTQYFGPGTRLTVL.

The gene calls are TRBV6-1 and TRBJ1-2; D gene unclear. Germline V gives CDR1 MNHNS, CDR2 SASEGT. Trimming stripped 2 bases from V and 8 bases from J, with 9 bases between. The CDR3 has 12 residues. CDR3 in amino acids: CASSEYRGGYTF. In DNA, the CDR3 is TGTGCCAGCAGTGAATATCGGGGAGGCTACACCTTC.

The chain couples TRBV25-1 to TRBJ2-3, with TRBD2 matching over 10 bases. J was trimmed by 6 bases and V by 1 base; bases with no gene match: 7. Germline lookup yields CDR1 MGHDK and CDR2 SYGVNS. The CDR3 is 16 amino acids. CDR3 nucleotide sequence: TGTGCCAGCAGTGAATCTTTGAGCGGGGGGGCGGATACGCAGTATTTT. Its protein product is CASSESLSGGADTQYF.

V gene TRBV25-1 combines with J gene TRBJ2-1; 11 bases are a match to TRBD1. With V trimmed by 6 bases and J by 6 bases, 1 base remained unmatched. Germline assignment: CDR1 MGHDK and CDR2 SYGVNS. The CDR3 extends over 13 amino acids. The CDR3 sequence is CASRGQGGNEQFF. CDR3 DNA: TGTGCCAGCAGGGGACAGGGGGGCAATGAGCAGTTCTTC.

This chain uses TRBV10-3 with TRBJ1-2; tentative D call: TRBD1 (6 bases). The CDR3 spans 14 residues. Per germline, CDR1 ENHRY and CDR2 SYGVKD. Trimming cost V 4 bases and J 8 bases, with 17 bases left between them. In DNA, the CDR3 is TGTGCCATCAGTGGGGGACAATCCCCAGGAGGCTACACCTTC. Translating gives CAISGGQSPGGYTF.

A single count supports this clone. This chain connects TRBV29-1 to TRBJ2-5; D is unclear. Trimming removed 3 bases at V and 1 base at J, with 9 bases between. Germline V gives CDR1 SQVTM, CDR2 ANQGSEA. The CDR3 has 13 amino acids. The CDR3 protein is CSVDGPGQETQYF. The DNA for the CDR3 is TGCAGCGTTGATGGGCCAGGCCAAGAGACCCAGTACTTC.